Listed below are T cell receptor beta chains from one sample, sequenced in a study of control samples from healthy donors and cancer patients. Repertoires were generated with immunoSEQ multiplex PCR, while TCRdb's copy carries only in-frame clones and drops some. The top ten hold 4.9% of the sample, which has 110,000 to 150,000 clones, around 86% seen once. Input material: blood. These receptors all come from a man aged 25 to 40 in good health. Both conserved end residues are part of each CDR3. Each record gives: V gene, CDR3 length, J gene, clone size, D gene, CDR3 protein, CDR3 DNA. The D gene is left open where the match is weak. Size is stated for part of the rows, as once, few or many counts, or as a class when the clone is expanded.

V gene: TRBV11-1; CDR3 length: 16; J gene: TRBJ2-2; clone size: .; D gene: TRBD1; CDR3 protein: CASSAGQGADTGELFF; CDR3 DNA: TGTGCCAGCAGCGCCGGCCAGGGGGCCGACACCGGGGAGCTGTTTTTT
V gene: TRBV11-3; CDR3 length: 17; J gene: TRBJ2-3; clone size: .; D gene: .; CDR3 protein: CASSHDFEGAGADTQYF; CDR3 DNA: TGTGCCAGCAGCCATGACTTCGAGGGAGCCGGAGCAGATACGCAGTATTTT
V gene: TRBV3-1/TRBV3-2; CDR3 length: 12; J gene: TRBJ1-1; clone size: .; D gene: .; CDR3 protein: CASSSRPGEAFF; CDR3 DNA: TGTGCCAGCAGCTCCCGCCCAGGGGAGGCTTTCTTT
V gene: TRBV16; CDR3 length: 16; J gene: TRBJ1-4; clone size: .; D gene: TRBD1; CDR3 protein: CASSQSGQGGNEKLFF; CDR3 DNA: TGTGCCAGCAGCCAATCCGGTCAGGGGGGCAATGAAAAACTGTTTTTT
V gene: TRBV3-1/TRBV3-2; CDR3 length: 13; J gene: TRBJ1-4; clone size: .; D gene: .; CDR3 protein: CASSQESVKKLFF; CDR3 DNA: TGTGCCAGCAGCCAAGAATCTGTTAAAAAACTGTTTTTT
V gene: TRBV19; CDR3 length: 16; J gene: TRBJ2-3; clone size: .; D gene: TRBD2; CDR3 protein: CASSPGTSGSTDTQYF; CDR3 DNA: TGTGCCAGTAGTCCCGGGACTAGCGGGAGCACAGATACGCAGTATTTT
V gene: TRBV11-2; CDR3 length: 15; J gene: TRBJ1-3; clone size: .; D gene: .; CDR3 protein: CASSLDTSSGNTIYF; CDR3 DNA: TGTGCCAGCAGCCTAGACACGTCCTCTGGAAACACCATATATTTT
V gene: TRBV5-6; CDR3 length: 14; J gene: TRBJ1-2; clone size: .; D gene: TRBD1; CDR3 protein: CASSLQGSGDGYTF; CDR3 DNA: TGTGCCAGCAGCTTACAGGGGTCAGGGGATGGCTACACCTTC
V gene: TRBV6-2/TRBV6-3; CDR3 length: 16; J gene: TRBJ2-7; clone size: .; D gene: TRBD2; CDR3 protein: CASSYSFLAGGYEQYF; CDR3 DNA: TGTGCCAGCAGTTACTCGTTCCTAGCGGGAGGTTACGAGCAGTACTTC
V gene: TRBV24-1; CDR3 length: 13; J gene: TRBJ2-4; clone size: .; D gene: .; CDR3 protein: CATEGRSKNIQYF; CDR3 DNA: TGTGCCACCGAGGGCAGGAGCAAAAACATTCAGTACTTC
V gene: TRBV6-2/TRBV6-3; CDR3 length: 16; J gene: TRBJ1-1; clone size: once; D gene: .; CDR3 protein: CASSYFVGQVNTEAFF; CDR3 DNA: TGTGCCAGCAGTTACTTTGTGGGGCAGGTCAACACTGAAGCTTTCTTT
V gene: TRBV15; CDR3 length: 14; J gene: TRBJ2-7; clone size: .; D gene: TRBD1; CDR3 protein: CATSRADRGYEQYF; CDR3 DNA: TGTGCCACCAGCAGAGCTGACAGGGGTTACGAGCAGTACTTC
V gene: TRBV5-6; CDR3 length: 15; J gene: TRBJ1-2; clone size: .; D gene: .; CDR3 protein: CASSFSDWGDYGYTF; CDR3 DNA: TGTGCCAGCAGCTTCTCGGACTGGGGGGACTATGGCTACACCTTC
V gene: TRBV18; CDR3 length: 14; J gene: TRBJ2-7; clone size: .; D gene: .; CDR3 protein: CASSPQSRGGEQYF; CDR3 DNA: TGTGCCAGCTCACCACAGTCCAGGGGCGGCGAGCAGTACTTC
V gene: TRBV6-1; CDR3 length: 15; J gene: TRBJ2-1; clone size: .; D gene: .; CDR3 protein: CASSERGATYNEQFF; CDR3 DNA: TGTGCCAGCAGTGAAAGAGGGGCCACTTACAATGAGCAGTTCTTC
V gene: TRBV27; CDR3 length: 14; J gene: TRBJ2-7; clone size: few; D gene: .; CDR3 protein: CASSLTTASYEQYF; CDR3 DNA: TGTGCCAGCAGTTTAACGACAGCTTCCTACGAGCAGTACTTC
V gene: TRBV12-5; CDR3 length: 13; J gene: TRBJ1-2; clone size: .; D gene: .; CDR3 protein: CASGPEANYGYTF; CDR3 DNA: TGTGCTAGTGGTCCCGAAGCTAACTATGGCTACACCTTC
V gene: TRBV13; CDR3 length: 17; J gene: TRBJ1-2; clone size: .; D gene: .; CDR3 protein: CASSPNPLQTDNYGYTF; CDR3 DNA: TGTGCCAGCAGCCCGAACCCCCTTCAGACAGACAACTATGGCTACACCTTC
V gene: TRBV30; CDR3 length: 15; J gene: TRBJ2-1; clone size: .; D gene: TRBD2; CDR3 protein: CAWSGLAGGLSEQFF; CDR3 DNA: TGTGCCTGGTCGGGACTAGCGGGAGGGCTGTCTGAGCAGTTCTTC